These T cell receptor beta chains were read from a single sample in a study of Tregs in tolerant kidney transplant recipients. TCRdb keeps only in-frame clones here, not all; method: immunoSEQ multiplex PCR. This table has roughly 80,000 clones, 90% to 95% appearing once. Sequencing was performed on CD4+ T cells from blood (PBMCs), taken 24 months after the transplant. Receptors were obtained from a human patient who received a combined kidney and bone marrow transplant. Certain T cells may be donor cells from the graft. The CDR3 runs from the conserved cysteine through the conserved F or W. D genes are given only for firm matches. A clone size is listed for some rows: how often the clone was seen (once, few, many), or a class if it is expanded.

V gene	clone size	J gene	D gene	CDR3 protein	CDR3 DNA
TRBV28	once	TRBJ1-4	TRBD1	CASSSRQGEKLFF	TGTGCCAGCAGTTCCCGACAGGGTGAAAAACTGTTTTTT
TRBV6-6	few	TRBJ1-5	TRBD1	CASSYSGGNNQPQHF	TGTGCCAGCAGTTACTCAGGGGGCAACAATCAGCCCCAGCATTTT
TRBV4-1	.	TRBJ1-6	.	CASSQGNGGGGGSPLHF	TGCGCCAGCAGCCAAGGGAACGGCGGAGGAGGAGGTTCCCCCCTCCACTTT
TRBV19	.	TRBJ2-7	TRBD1	CASSIQGQGDHEQYF	TGTGCCAGTAGTATACAGGGACAGGGGGACCACGAGCAGTACTTC
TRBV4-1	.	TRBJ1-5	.	CASSEPIGPQHF	TGCGCCAGCAGCGAACCCATCGGGCCCCAGCATTTT
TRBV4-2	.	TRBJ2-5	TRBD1	CASSPRQGLIQETQYF	TGTGCCAGCAGCCCAAGACAGGGCCTAATTCAAGAGACCCAGTACTTC
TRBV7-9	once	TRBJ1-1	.	CASTTLASRATEAFF	TGTGCCAGCACCACCCTTGCGAGCAGGGCTACTGAAGCTTTCTTT
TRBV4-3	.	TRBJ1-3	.	CASSPRDISGNTIYF	TGCGCCAGCAGCCCCCGGGACATCTCTGGAAACACCATATATTTT
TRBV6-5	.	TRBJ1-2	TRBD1	CASSRTGLGGYTF	TGTGCCAGCAGCCGGACAGGGCTGGGTGGCTACACCTTC
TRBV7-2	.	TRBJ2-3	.	CASSLDGGPRDTQYF	TGTGCCAGCAGCTTAGACGGCGGGCCTCGGGATACGCAGTATTTT